This is a list of T cell receptor beta chains from one sample in a study of tumour-infiltrating T cells in Burkitt lymphoma. Measured with immunoSEQ multiplex PCR; TCRdb has only the in-frame clones, and not every one. The table lists almost 5,000 clones, roughly a tenth of them singletons. What was sequenced was tumor tissue. Every receptor here comes from a human donor with diffuse large B-cell lymphoma. The CDR3 runs from the conserved cysteine through the conserved F or W. Fields, in order: D gene, V gene, clone size, J gene, CDR3 DNA, CDR3 protein. D genes are given only for firm matches. Where a row states a size, it is once, few, many or the class of an expanded clone; other rows omit it.

-	TRBV18	few	TRBJ1-1	TGTGCCAGCTCATATGCCCAGCTGAACACTGAAGCTTTCTTT	CASSYAQLNTEAFF
TRBD1	TRBV27	few	TRBJ1-5	TGTGCCAGCAGTTTAGCCGGGACAGGATTCAATCAGCCCCAGCATTTT	CASSLAGTGFNQPQHF
-	TRBV29-1	-	TRBJ2-3	TGCAGCGTTGACAGGGCCCGCACAGATACGCAGTATTTT	CSVDRARTDTQYF
TRBD2	TRBV7-9	few	TRBJ2-2	TGTGCCAGCAGCCCCACCCGGGGGGGCAGGACCGGGGAGCTGTTTTTT	CASSPTRGGRTGELFF
-	TRBV30	few	TRBJ1-3	TGTGCCTGGAAGCATCGCTCTGGAAACACCATATATTTT	CAWKHRSGNTIYF
-	TRBV4-2	-	TRBJ2-2	TGTGCCAGCAGCCAGGCAACCGGGACTTCTACCGGGGAGCTGTTTTTT	CASSQATGTSTGELFF
-	TRBV29-1	few	TRBJ1-2	TGCAGCGTTGAAGAACAGAGTAACTATGGCTACACCTTC	CSVEEQSNYGYTF
-	TRBV18	few	TRBJ2-7	TGTGCCAGCTCACACAGGGTCTACGAGCAGTACTTC	CASSHRVYEQYF
TRBD2	TRBV11-2	-	TRBJ2-7	TGTGCCAGCAGCTCCCTGAGACGCGGGGGGGCGGTAGAGCAGTACTTC	CASSSLRRGGAVEQYF
TRBD1	TRBV9	few	TRBJ1-5	TGTGCCAGCAGCCAGACAGGGAGCAATCAGCCCCAGCATTTT	CASSQTGSNQPQHF
-	TRBV27	few	TRBJ1-6	TGTGCCAGCAGTTTAAGGTCCCCGTTACAGGGTGGATCACCCCTCCACTTT	CASSLRSPLQGGSPLHF
-	TRBV6-5	-	TRBJ1-6	TGTGCCAGCTCCTCGAGGTATAATTCACCCCTCCACTTT	CASSSRYNSPLHF
-	TRBV6-4	-	TRBJ1-5	TGTGCCAGCAGTGACTCGGTGGGTGGGCCGCCCCAGCATTTT	CASSDSVGGPPQHF
-	TRBV4-1	few	TRBJ1-1	TGCGCCAGCAGCCAAGATGTCGGGAACTTGAACACTGAAGCTTTCTTT	CASSQDVGNLNTEAFF
-	TRBV2	few	TRBJ1-2	TGTGCCAGCGGCGCGGGATCCTACTATGGCTACACCTTC	CASGAGSYYGYTF
TRBD2	TRBV5-1	few	TRBJ2-3	TGCGCCAGCCGGAGCGGGGAGAGCACAGATACGCAGTATTTT	CASRSGESTDTQYF